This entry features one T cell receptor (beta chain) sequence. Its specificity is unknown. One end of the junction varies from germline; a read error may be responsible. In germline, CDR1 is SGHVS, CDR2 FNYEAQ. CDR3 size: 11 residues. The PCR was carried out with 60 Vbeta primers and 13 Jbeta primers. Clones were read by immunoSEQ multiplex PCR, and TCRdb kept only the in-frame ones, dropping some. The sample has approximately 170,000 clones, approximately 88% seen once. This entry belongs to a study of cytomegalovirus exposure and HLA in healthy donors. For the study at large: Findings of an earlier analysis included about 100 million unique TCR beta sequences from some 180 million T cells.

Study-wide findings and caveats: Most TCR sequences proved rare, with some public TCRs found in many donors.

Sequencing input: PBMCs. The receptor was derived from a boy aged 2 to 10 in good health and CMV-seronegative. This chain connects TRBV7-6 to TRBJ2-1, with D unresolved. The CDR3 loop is CASSSNNEQFF. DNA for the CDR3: TGTGCCAGCAGCTCCAACAATGAGCAGTTCTTC.